Below, one TCR beta chain is given with its context. Its antigen remains undetermined. One base away there is no much larger clone; base qualities are not given. The cohort consisted of 666 healthy bone marrow donors. At the time of sampling, every cohort member was nominally healthy, though immune exposures that went unrecorded were likely present. The donor was CMV seropositive and was included in the group of around 300 seropositive cohort members. A peripheral blood sample was collected from each donor, and TCR beta sequencing was performed on peripheral blood mononuclear cells. Genomic DNA was extracted from the blood cell samples with the Qiagen DNeasy Blood Extraction Kit. These data belong to a study of cytomegalovirus exposure and HLA in healthy donors (dated by TCRdb to about 2017). At the level of the whole study: In an earlier analysis of some 550 of the donors, about 270 Gb of sequence data and approximately 100 million unique TCR beta sequences from about 190 million T cells were reported. To predict cytomegalovirus infection status, the study brought together high-throughput TCR immunosequencing, statistical association of individual TCRs with disease status, and machine learning. Among the approximately 430 genotyped donors, under 90% belonged to the genetic ancestry cluster associated with self-reported Caucasian donors. Alongside the repertoire data, information on donor age, sex, ethnicity and CMV serostatus was compiled. Several DR-DQ haplotypes were treated as single units for association and clustering because of strong linkage in the cohort. The T cell repertoires of some 670 subjects were profiled by immunosequencing and related to cytomegalovirus serostatus. A later genetic analysis took genome-wide SNP genotypes for about three fifths of the 666 donors and used that subset as a discovery cohort. To decide whether each TCR beta V gene segment behaved as functional or pseudogenic, an earlier analysis of some 580 of the donors relied on high-throughput TCR beta sequencing. Every repertoire in the discovery cohort had been generated on one and the same sequencing platform. Rather than using new phenotypic data, the later analysis identified candidate immune exposures from TCR beta sequences and from how often those sequences occurred across donors. Along with the approximately 670-subject first cohort, a separate validation cohort of more than 90 different subjects was used. The aim of the study was to test whether cataloging public T cell receptors could identify signatures of past pathogen exposure. The number of typed donors differed by locus: about 629-640 for A, B, C, DRB1 and DQB1; 522 for DQA1; approximately 600 for DPA1; and 450 to 480 for DPB1. A later analysis re-analyzed previously published TCR beta repertoires from 666 donors and added high-resolution HLA genotyping to study TCR occurrence patterns. On average, roughly 250,000 unique TCR beta nucleotide sequences were sequenced per donor among fewer than 500 genotyped donors of the cohort, with around 19% of those sequences being non-productive. An early release covering roughly 600 HLA-typed donors comprised 300 to 350 gigabases of sequencing data and around 86 million unique TCR sequences. Both class I and class II loci were covered by HLA typing, at four-digit resolution. Broader findings and caveats from the paper: A few of the identified cytomegalovirus-associated TCR beta chains were confirmed in vitro to be specific for cytomegalovirus antigens. Linkage disequilibrium might explain the correlated functional status among segregating V segments, but an unknown experimental factor could not be excluded. Some IMGT-functional V segments, including TRBV6-2 and TRBV6-3, could not be told apart with the 87-base-pair reads, so those segments were excluded. Specific HLA alleles were associated with around 18,000 TCR beta sequences at a false discovery rate of 0.05 in a later analysis. Only TCR beta chains were sequenced in this cohort, and the absence of alpha or paired-chain data limited detectable features. Because HLA typing was unavailable for some donors at each locus, only the typed subset was used in association tests. It was suggested by the authors that the approach could potentially be generalized to other disease states and immunological phenotypes. Because counts were too low, more than 15 rarely observed V segments, including chromosome 9 orphons, were excluded from the earlier analysis of under 650 of the donors. When HLA alleles, especially DR and DQ, strongly co-occurred, attributing TCR associations to individual alleles was difficult. While some public TCRs were present in many individuals, most TCR sequences turned up only very rarely across donors. A later analysis found that HLA-associated TCR beta chains were more clonally expanded and had lower generation probabilities than equally common non-associated chains. A total of 150 or so TCR beta chains were listed by the study as associated with cytomegalovirus. A further reported finding was that TCR beta sequences accurately predicted the HLA-A and HLA-B alleles for most subjects in the first cohort. Immune exposure information for the cohort was limited to CMV serostatus. Cytomegalovirus status was reported to be diagnosed by the classifier with high specificity and sensitivity in both the original and validation cohorts. In a later analysis, TCR association rates were found to vary across HLA loci, with the most associated TCRs seen for DRB1 alleles and the fewest for HLA-C alleles. In a later genetic analysis, fewer N-insertions in productive TCRs were reported among donors in an Asian-associated ancestry cluster than the roughly 700-donor mean. A cluster of highly shared sequence variants was judged likely to represent a technical artifact of the sequencing pipeline. Most CMV-associated TCR beta chains appeared to be HLA-restricted in a later analysis, and the HLA associations seemed to be driven largely by CMV exposure. A later genetic analysis associated a missense DCLRE1C variant with V-gene and J-gene trimming of TCR beta chains, and an independent cohort replicated the association. Roughly uniform sequencing depth across donors was assumed in presence/absence analyses, although this assumption may not hold. An earlier analysis of approximately 540 of the donors showed that most TCR beta V segments appeared in productive rearrangements either about 87% or about 30% of the time, which broadly matched IMGT annotations. A later analysis reported that several top co-occurrence clusters appeared linked to parvovirus B19, influenza, CMV and Epstein-Barr virus.

Library creation used the immunoSEQ multiplex PCR assay. For the multiplex PCR, a mixture combining 60 forward primers for TCR Vbeta segments and 13 reverse primers for TCR Jbeta segments was used. The CDR3 region of rearranged TCR beta genes was amplified from genomic DNA with a multiplex PCR assay. The Illumina HiSeq System was used to sequence the amplified TCR beta libraries as 87-base-pair reads. Processing in the source paper ran as follows. A later analysis counted approximately 76 million unique TCR beta chains across the 666 repertoires, and about 10 million of these chains were shared by at least two donors. To remove PCR and sequencing errors, raw reads were error-corrected and collapsed into unique sequences using a nearest-neighbor algorithm that merged closely related sequences. To assign V, D and J gene segments, CDR3 sequences were aligned to IMGT reference sequences. Each retained sequence needed at least a six-nucleotide match to both a V gene segment and a J gene segment. Rearrangements were called productive when the CDR3 lacked stop codons and stayed in frame with V and J; all others were non-productive. Following IMGT convention, CDR3 was defined as the stretch from the second conserved V-encoded cysteine to the conserved J-encoded phenylalanine. The earlier analysis of some 600 of the donors excluded sequences that lacked an unambiguous match to a single V gene segment. In an earlier analysis of a few hundred of the donors, V segments were called functional above 56.7% productive rearrangements and were called segregating when the between-donor standard deviation exceeded 5%. To diagnose cytomegalovirus status from the catalog of TCR beta chain sequences, a statistical classification framework was built. In a later analysis, TCR nucleotide sequences were compared against IMGT/GENE-DB human TR gene sequences so that V and J genes could be assigned. Using the TCRdist pipeline, a later analysis assigned CDR3 sequences along with most-parsimonious VDJ recombination scenarios. A later analysis defined each TCR beta chain by its CDR3 amino acid sequence plus V-gene family, and excluded reads lacking a unique V-gene family. As a way to deal with suspected cross-contamination and a sequencing artifact, a later analysis dropped hundreds of nucleotide sequences that were highly shared and had low generation probability. A later analysis calculated a clonal expansion index for each public chain from normalized within-repertoire ranks of inferred template counts. A later analysis computed generation probabilities with a VDJ recombination model fitted to out-of-frame rearrangements, and checked the results against IGoR. In a later analysis, TCR-TCR, TCR-HLA and TCR-CMV co-occurrence was scored with hypergeometric tests, and a repertoire-size bias correction was applied to TCR pairs. False discovery rates were estimated in a later analysis by permuting HLA or CMV assignments 20 times. In a later analysis, co-occurring TCRs were grouped with DBSCAN, and TCRdist sequence similarity was added when clustering was performed within HLA-allele-positive subsets. For co-occurrence clustering, repertoires with fewer than 30,000 or more than 120,000 public chains were excluded, along with a handful of repertoires with anomalous nucleotide sharing. TCRdb took this table from immuneACCESS and kept in-frame rearrangements with V and J called. Such tables lack part of the clones; where checked against another copy, unresolved V genes explain under half of the gap, and the rest is unexplained. V, J and clone size were drawn from that table, and D and trimming were deduced from the DNA. Counted in this sample were 190,000 or so clones; 82% of them appeared once. The leading ten clones occupy 6% to 8% of the sample.

V is pared back by 3 bases and J by 3 bases, with 8 bases lying between the germline termini. The germline V gene provides CDR1 SQVTM and CDR2 ANQGSEA. The CDR3 covers 12 residues, taking in both the cysteine and the phenylalanine. Of the read, only the CDR3 DNA is kept; its 36 bases are in frame from base 1. This TCR was recovered from a woman aged 50 to 60 in good health and CMV-seropositive. The specimen sequenced was PBMCs. The V and J genes are TRBV29-1 and TRBJ2-5, with a tentative D gene TRBD2 over 6 matching bases. The sequenced DNA: TGCAGCGTTGAGACGGGGGAAGAGACCCAGTACTTC. Its protein product is CSVETGEETQYF.